This TCR beta chain was sequenced during a study of shared clonotypes between healthy human individuals. V lost 5 bases and J lost 7; bases outside the gene matches: 9. CDR1 and CDR2 from the germline V gene are SEHNR and FQNEAQ (reference sequence). This CDR3 spans 14 amino acids. Sequencing was performed with immunoSEQ multiplex PCR; in TCRdb, only in-frame clones are kept and a portion is missing. The sample has 2 million to 2.5 million clones, approximately 94% seen once; the top ten hold roughly 0.13%. Sample: naive CD4+ T cells sorted from blood. Subset here: CD45RA+ positively selected. This chain uses TRBV7-9 with TRBJ2-7; 9 bases match TRBD2. This receptor was taken from a man younger than 30 in good health. In DNA form, the CDR3 reads TGTGCCAGCAGCCAAGATAGCGGGAGAGAAGAGCAGTACTTC. Its translation: CASSQDSGREEQYF.